This section outlines one T cell receptor beta chain sequence together with its context. As originally analysed: Estimated nucleated cell counts came from reference gene primer amplification. Sequencing was performed with immunoSEQ multiplex PCR; in TCRdb, only in-frame clones are kept and a portion is missing. The D gene and trimming were derived from the DNA, and the V and J assignments and clone size from that table. The sample contains 120,000 or so clones, about two thirds of which appear only once. This sample was taken from a study of blood T cell repertoires in COVID-19. Study-level background: The United States, Italy and Spain provided the acute and convalescent COVID-19 samples. PBMCs, B-cell-depleted T cells, or T cells provided the cDNA or gDNA that made up the material.

The CDR3 consists of 17 residues. The ends were cut back, 0 bases at V and 1 base at J, with 15 bases in the middle. Germline V lookup: CDR1 SGHKS, CDR2 YYEKEE (reference sequence). The source of this sequence is a human donor with acute or convalescent COVID-19. The donor label of this sample is uncertain. Input material: peripheral blood. The chain recombines TRBV5-5 with TRBJ2-3, with TRBD1 as a possible D gene (6 bases). The CDR3 region has the DNA TGTGCCAGCAGCTTGGTGAGGCAGGGGCTCGGCACAGATACGCAGTATTTT. Translation: CASSLVRQGLGTDTQYF.